This T cell receptor (beta chain) was identified during a study of T-cell reconstitution after alpha-beta-depleted transplantation in children. Construction of the TCRbeta library involved unique molecular identifiers. One entry per CDR3 protein, called by TCRdb with MiXCR from the PCR reads. The repertoire holds almost 400,000 distinct CDR3 sequences, around 21% seen once, with approximately 3.9% in the top ten. V was trimmed by 3 bases and J by 2 bases, leaving 3 bases between them. Germline CDR1 and CDR2: DFQATT and SNEGSKA (reference sequence). The CDR3 has 11 amino acids. This specimen consisted of PBMCs from the stem cell graft donor, obtained from the stem cell graft. The chain combines TRBV20-1 with TRBJ2-3; D is undetermined. This sequence was found in a human donor who donated a stem cell graft to a child with acute myeloid leukemia. CDR3 nucleotides: TGCAGTGCTAGGAACACAGATACGCAGTATTTT. Its protein is CSARNTDTQYF.